This T cell receptor beta chain was recovered during a study of cytomegalovirus exposure and HLA in healthy donors (dated by TCRdb to between 2016 and 2019). In terms of the full investigation: An earlier analysis of about 530 of the donors reported 276 Gb of sequence data and around 100 million unique TCR beta sequences obtained from roughly 180 million T cells. In a later analysis, previously published TCR beta repertoires from about 670 donors were re-analyzed and high-resolution HLA genotyping was added so that TCR occurrence patterns could be studied. Rather than drawing on any new phenotypic data, the later analysis identified candidate immune exposures from TCR beta sequences and the way those sequences occurred across donors. Every discovery cohort repertoire had been produced on one sequencing platform. Of the approximately 370 genotyped donors, more than 75% were placed in the genetic ancestry cluster associated with self-reported Caucasian donors. Among 398 genotyped donors of the cohort, an average of roughly 230,000 unique TCR beta nucleotide sequences was sequenced per donor, of which about 18% were non-productive. The study was designed to test whether signatures of past pathogen exposure could be identified by cataloging public T cell receptors. High-throughput TCR immunosequencing, statistical association of individual TCRs with disease status, and machine learning were combined to predict cytomegalovirus infection status. Roughly five DR-DQ haplotypes were treated as single units for association and clustering because of strong linkage in the cohort. A later genetic analysis took genome-wide SNP genotypes for about 55% of the roughly 670 donors and used that subset as a discovery cohort. The study used immunosequencing to profile the T cell repertoires of about 670 subjects and linked those repertoires to cytomegalovirus serostatus. Typing coverage differed by locus: A, B, C, DRB1 and DQB1 were typed in roughly 629-640 donors, DQA1 in 522, DPA1 in around 600, and DPB1 in 450 to 490. In addition to the first cohort of 650 to 750 subjects, a separate validation cohort of around 110 different subjects was used. About 300 gigabases of sequencing data and approximately 80 million unique TCR sequences were included in an early release covering roughly 700 HLA-typed donors. Donor age, sex, ethnicity and CMV serostatus were compiled together with the repertoire data. Both class I and class II loci were covered by HLA typing, at four-digit resolution. An earlier analysis of approximately 500 of the donors applied high-throughput TCR beta sequencing to assess whether each TCR beta V gene segment acted as functional or pseudogenic. Study-wide findings and limitations: The classifier was reported to diagnose cytomegalovirus status with high specificity and sensitivity in both the original and validation cohorts. At a false discovery rate of 0.05, a later analysis linked under 20,000 TCR beta sequences to specific HLA alleles. A further reported finding was that TCR beta sequences accurately predicted the HLA-A and HLA-B alleles for most subjects in the first cohort. Because the 87-base-pair reads could not distinguish some IMGT-functional V segments, including TRBV6-2 and TRBV6-3, those segments were excluded. In vitro tests confirmed that a few of the cytomegalovirus-associated TCR beta chains recognize cytomegalovirus antigens. Correlated functional status among segregating V segments might be attributable to linkage disequilibrium, but an unknown experimental factor could not be ruled out. When HLA alleles, especially DR and DQ, strongly co-occurred, attributing TCR associations to individual alleles was difficult. Some 16 rarely observed V segments, including chromosome 9 orphons, were excluded from the earlier analysis of approximately 500 of the donors because counts were too low. Compared with the approximately 670-donor mean, donors in an Asian-associated ancestry cluster had fewer N-insertions in productive TCRs, according to a later genetic analysis. According to a later analysis, TCR association rates differed among HLA loci, with DRB1 alleles showing the most associated TCRs and HLA-C alleles showing the fewest. Most CMV-associated TCR beta chains appeared to be HLA-restricted in a later analysis, and the HLA associations seemed to be driven largely by CMV exposure. In this cohort, only TCR beta chains were sequenced, and detectable features were limited by the absence of alpha or paired-chain data. Sequencing depth was assumed to be roughly uniform across donors in the presence/absence analyses, though that assumption may not hold. Several of the top co-occurrence clusters appeared to be linked to parvovirus B19, influenza, CMV and Epstein-Barr virus, according to a later analysis. While some public TCRs were present in many individuals, most TCR sequences turned up only very rarely across donors. Broadly in line with IMGT annotations, most TCR beta V segments showed up in productive rearrangements about 90% or about 30% of the time in an earlier analysis of 450 to 750 of the donors. A cluster of highly shared sequence variants was judged likely to represent a technical artifact of the sequencing pipeline. The authors suggested that the approach could potentially be extended to other disease states and immunological phenotypes. An association between a missense DCLRE1C variant and V-gene and J-gene trimming of TCR beta chains was found in a later genetic analysis and replicated in an independent cohort. The only immune exposure information available for the cohort was CMV serostatus. In a later analysis, HLA-associated TCR beta chains showed more clonal expansion and lower generation probabilities than non-associated chains that were equally common. Because some donors lacked HLA typing at each locus, the association tests relied only on the typed subset. The study gave a list of some 150 TCR beta chains associated with cytomegalovirus.

In total, fewer than 750 healthy bone marrow donors made up the cohort. At the time of sampling, all cohort members were nominally healthy, though unrecorded immune exposures were likely present. The donor tested CMV seronegative and was one of the 352 seronegative cohort members. A peripheral blood sample was collected from each donor, and TCR beta sequencing was performed on peripheral blood mononuclear cells. Genomic DNA was extracted from the blood cell samples with the Qiagen DNeasy Blood Extraction Kit. The junction carries 14 bases between V and J, which are trimmed by 7 bases and 0 bases respectively. The germline V gene supplies CDR1 SGHRS and CDR2 YFSETQ. Measured from the cysteine to the phenylalanine, the CDR3 is 15 residues long. Of the read, only the CDR3 DNA is kept; its 45 bases are in frame from base 1. As for this clone: The antigen it binds to is not known. No base-level quality is on record; no much larger clone is a single base apart.

The receptor library was made with the immunoSEQ multiplex PCR assay. The multiplex PCR relied on a mix of 60 forward primers for TCR Vbeta segments and 13 reverse primers for TCR Jbeta segments. A multiplex PCR assay on genomic DNA amplified the CDR3 region of rearranged TCR beta genes. The Illumina HiSeq System was used to sequence the amplified TCR beta libraries as 87-base-pair reads. The study's processing was this. A later analysis counted around 72 million unique TCR beta chains across the roughly 700 repertoires, and 9 million to 14 million of these chains were shared by at least two donors. Raw reads were error-corrected and collapsed into unique sequences with a nearest-neighbor algorithm that merged closely related sequences to remove PCR and sequencing errors. Alignment of CDR3 sequences to IMGT reference sequences was used to assign V, D and J gene segments. For a sequence to be retained, a match of at least six nucleotides to both a V gene segment and a J gene segment was required. Rearrangements were classified as productive when the CDR3 lacked stop codons and remained in frame with V and J, and all other rearrangements were classified as non-productive. CDR3 was defined according to IMGT convention as the region running from the second conserved V-encoded cysteine to the conserved J-encoded phenylalanine. The earlier analysis of about 590 of the donors excluded sequences that lacked an unambiguous match to a single V gene segment. In an earlier analysis of 587 of the donors, a V segment was called functional when productive rearrangements were above 56.7%, and segregating when the standard deviation between donors exceeded 5%. To diagnose cytomegalovirus status from the catalog of TCR beta chain sequences, a statistical classification framework was built. V and J gene assignment, in a later analysis, came from comparing TCR nucleotide sequences with IMGT/GENE-DB human TR gene sequences. A later analysis assigned CDR3 sequences and most-parsimonious VDJ recombination scenarios with the TCRdist pipeline. In a later analysis, every TCR beta chain was defined by the combination of its CDR3 amino acid sequence and its V-gene family, and reads without a unique V-gene family were dropped. To address suspected cross-contamination and a sequencing artifact, a later analysis removed 450 to 700 highly shared, low-generation-probability nucleotide sequences. A later analysis calculated a clonal expansion index for each public chain from normalized within-repertoire ranks of inferred template counts. A later analysis computed generation probabilities with a VDJ recombination model fitted to out-of-frame rearrangements, and checked the results against IGoR. Hypergeometric tests were used in a later analysis to score TCR-TCR, TCR-HLA and TCR-CMV co-occurrence, with a repertoire-size bias correction applied to the TCR pairs. In a later analysis, false discovery rates were estimated by permuting HLA or CMV assignments 20 times. In a later analysis, co-occurring TCRs were grouped with DBSCAN, and TCRdist sequence similarity was added when clustering was performed within HLA-allele-positive subsets. Repertoires with fewer than 30,000 or more than 120,000 public chains were left out of co-occurrence clustering, as were several repertoires with anomalous nucleotide sharing. TCRdb carries this immuneACCESS record with in-frame sequences only. Its versions omit some clonotypes, under half of them owing to an unresolved V gene in the studies checked, with the rest unexplained. D and trimming were read from the DNA, whereas the V and J calls and clone size are those reported in that table. For this sample there are around 180,000 clones; 80% to 85% appear just once. Approximately 1.3% of the sample is in the top ten clones.

The chain employs TRBV5-1 and TRBJ2-1, with a weak D call of TRBD2 (5 bases match). The clonotype comes from a boy aged 2-9 years in good health and CMV-seronegative. The sequencing sample was made of PBMCs. The CDR3 loop reads CASSWASGSYNEQFF. The DNA sequence follows: TGCGCCAGCTCCTGGGCCAGCGGCTCCTACAATGAGCAGTTCTTC.